This T cell receptor beta chain was found in a study of beta chain features in type 1 diabetes. The authors reverse transcribed all of the isolated RNA, so sequencing captured expressed TCRB transcripts. The protocol was immunoSEQ multiplex PCR, while the TCRdb copy is restricted to in-frame clones and leaves out a portion. The sample gives about 650,000 clones, around 12% of which show up once; more than 0.09% is in the top ten. Cells sorted by CD45RO/CCR7/CD25/CD127/CD95/CD27 comprised CD4+ naive, central memory, regulatory and stem cell-like memory cells. Overall study results and limits: For Type 1 diabetes patients, all four CD4+ subsets carried TCRB CDR3s that were moderately but significantly shorter.

CDR3 length: 14 amino acids. V was cut by 4 bases and J by 0 bases, with 10 bases left in between. Germline CDR1 SGHTA, CDR2 FQGNSA. Only a few counts were recorded for this clone. Its antigen is not known. This rearrangement joins TRBV7-2 to TRBJ2-7; the D gene is possibly TRBD1 (5 bases). The sample was naive CD4+ T cells from blood. The TCR comes from a man aged 25 to 40 with type 1 diabetes. CDR3: CASSSRVSSYEQYF. CDR3 DNA sequence: TGTGCCAGCAGCTCCAGGGTAAGCTCCTACGAGCAGTACTTC.